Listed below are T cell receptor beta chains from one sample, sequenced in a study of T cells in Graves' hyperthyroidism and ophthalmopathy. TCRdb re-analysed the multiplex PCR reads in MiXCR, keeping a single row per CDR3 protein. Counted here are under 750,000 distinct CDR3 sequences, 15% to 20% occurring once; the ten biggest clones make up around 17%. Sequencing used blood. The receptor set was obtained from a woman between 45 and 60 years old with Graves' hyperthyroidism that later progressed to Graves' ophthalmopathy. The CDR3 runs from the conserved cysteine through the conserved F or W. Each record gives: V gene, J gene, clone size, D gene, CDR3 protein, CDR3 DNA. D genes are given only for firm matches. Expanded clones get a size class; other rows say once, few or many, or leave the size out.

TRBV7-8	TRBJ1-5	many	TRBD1	CASSWDRGNQPQHF	TGTGCCAGCAGCTGGGACAGGGGCAATCAGCCCCAGCATTTT
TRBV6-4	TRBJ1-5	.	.	CASPEGMKTQHF	TGTGCCAGTCCGGAGGGGATGAAAACCCAGCATTTT
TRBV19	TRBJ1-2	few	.	CASSLSILSNYGYTF	TGTGCCAGTAGTCTATCGATCCTTTCTAACTATGGCTACACCTTC
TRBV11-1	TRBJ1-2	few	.	CASSFPRQYGYTF	TGTGCCAGCAGCTTTCCCAGGCAATATGGCTACACCTTC
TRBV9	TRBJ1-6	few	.	CASSAYSGYNSPLHF	TGTGCCAGCAGCGCATACAGTGGCTATAATTCACCCCTCCACTTT
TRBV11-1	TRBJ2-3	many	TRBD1	CASSSSRQGGLTDTQYF	TGTGCCAGCAGCTCGAGTCGACAGGGTGGACTCACAGATACGCAGTATTTT
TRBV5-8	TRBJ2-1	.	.	CASSSAGGVYNEQFF	TGTGCCAGCAGCTCCGCGGGTGGGGTATACAATGAGCAGTTCTTC
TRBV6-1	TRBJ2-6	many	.	CASSYRQSSGANVLTF	TGTGCCAGCAGTTATAGGCAGAGTTCTGGGGCCAACGTCCTGACTTTC
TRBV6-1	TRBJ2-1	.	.	CAGSRDLENNEQFF	TGTGCCGGGTCCCGGGACCTGGAAAACAATGAGCAGTTCTTC
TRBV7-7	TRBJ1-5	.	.	CASSLVGRTPSNQPQHF	TGTGCTAGCAGCTTAGTAGGGCGGACCCCTAGCAATCAGCCCCAGCATTTT
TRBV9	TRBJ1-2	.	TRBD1	CASSVGRDRAGYTF	TGTGCCAGCAGCGTAGGCCGGGACAGGGCTGGCTACACCTTC
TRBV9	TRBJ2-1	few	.	CASSKLGGFNEQFF	TGTGCCAGCAGCAAACTCGGGGGTTTCAATGAGCAGTTCTTC
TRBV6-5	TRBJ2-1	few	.	CASSYLSSYNEQFF	TGTGCCAGCAGTTACCTAAGCTCCTACAATGAGCAGTTCTTC
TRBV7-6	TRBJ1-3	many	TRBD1	CASTQGQGVNTIYF	TGTGCCAGCACCCAAGGACAGGGTGTGAACACCATATATTTT
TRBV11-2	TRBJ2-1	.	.	CASSFAGPRSGGKNEQFF	TGTGCCAGCAGCTTCGCAGGACCTCGATCAGGGGGGAAAAATGAGCAGTTCTTC
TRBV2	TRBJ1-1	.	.	CASGGPGRMNTEAFF	TGTGCCAGCGGCGGTCCGGGACGGATGAACACTGAAGCTTTCTTT
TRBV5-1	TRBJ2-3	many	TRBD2	CASSLSLAGGPDTQYF	TGCGCCAGCAGCTTATCACTAGCGGGGGGACCAGATACGCAGTATTTT
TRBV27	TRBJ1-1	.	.	CASSLRAGVNTEAFF	TGTGCCAGCAGTTTACGGGCAGGGGTGAACACTGAAGCTTTCTTT
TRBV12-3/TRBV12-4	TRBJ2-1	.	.	CASSSGDKQFF	TGTGCCAGCAGTTCCGGAGACAAGCAGTTCTTC
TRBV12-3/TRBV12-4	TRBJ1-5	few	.	CASMDSSEQPQHF	TGTGCCAGCATGGACAGTTCGGAACAGCCCCAGCATTTT
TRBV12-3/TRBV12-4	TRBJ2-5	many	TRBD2	CASSFVSGGVETQYF	TGTGCCAGCAGTTTCGTTAGCGGGGGCGTGGAGACCCAGTACTTC
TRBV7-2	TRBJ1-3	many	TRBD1	CASSLTGGNSGNTIYF	TGTGCCAGCAGCTTAACAGGGGGGAACTCTGGAAACACCATATATTTT
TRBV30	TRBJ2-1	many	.	CAWSVSFADEQFF	TGTGCCTGGAGTGTATCTTTTGCGGATGAGCAGTTCTTC
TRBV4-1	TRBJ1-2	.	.	CASSQEPRTSRGYTF	TGCGCCAGCAGCCAAGAACCCCGGACATCACGAGGCTACACCTTC
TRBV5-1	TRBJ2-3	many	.	CASSFGTTRGTDTQYF	TGCGCCAGCAGCTTTGGGACCACGAGGGGCACAGATACGCAGTATTTT
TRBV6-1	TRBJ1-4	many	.	CASSEAGRSATNEKLFF	TGTGCCAGCAGTGAAGCGGGACGAAGTGCAACTAATGAAAAACTGTTTTTT
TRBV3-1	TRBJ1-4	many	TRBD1	CASRRTGRTTNEKLFF	TGTGCCAGCAGACGGACAGGGCGCACAACTAATGAAAAACTGTTTTTT
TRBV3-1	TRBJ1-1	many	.	CASSRAANTEAFF	TGTGCCAGCAGCCGGGCGGCGAACACTGAAGCTTTCTTT
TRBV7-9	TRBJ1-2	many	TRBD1	CASSPSDRYYTF	TGTGCCAGCAGCCCATCGGACAGGTACTACACCTTC
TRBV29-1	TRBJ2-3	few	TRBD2	CSVDAGVGTDTQYF	TGCAGCGTTGACGCGGGGGTCGGTACAGATACGCAGTATTTT
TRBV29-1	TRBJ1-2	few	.	CSVDRWEPGYTF	TGCAGCGTTGATCGTTGGGAGCCTGGCTACACCTTC
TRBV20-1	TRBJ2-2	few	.	CSARSPTGPGELFF	TGCAGTGCTAGAAGTCCTACAGGGCCCGGGGAGCTGTTTTTT
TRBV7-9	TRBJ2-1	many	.	CASSLATGVHEQFF	TGTGCCAGCAGCTTAGCGACAGGCGTGCATGAGCAGTTCTTC
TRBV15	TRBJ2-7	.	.	CATSRNLEGGGEQYF	TGTGCCACCAGCAGAAATCTTGAAGGGGGGGGCGAGCAGTACTTC
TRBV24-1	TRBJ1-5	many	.	CATSFTAAGPQHF	TGTGCCACCAGTTTCACAGCCGCTGGCCCCCAGCATTTT
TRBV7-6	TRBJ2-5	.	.	CASSHTYRDSQRRETQYF	TGTGCCAGCAGCCATACATATCGGGACTCCCAGAGGAGGGAGACCCAGTACTTC
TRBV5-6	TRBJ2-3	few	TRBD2	CASSPAALAGDRDTQYF	TGTGCCAGCAGCCCGGCTGCCCTAGCGGGGGACCGGGATACGCAGTATTTT
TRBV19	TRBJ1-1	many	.	CASSPGTVNTEAFF	TGTGCCAGCAGCCCTGGGACGGTAAACACTGAAGCTTTCTTT
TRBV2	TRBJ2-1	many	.	CATVGRWTDEQFF	TGTGCCACCGTCGGCAGGTGGACGGATGAGCAGTTCTTC
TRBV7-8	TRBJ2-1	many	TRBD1	CASSLGQGWNEQFF	TGTGCCAGCAGCTTAGGACAGGGGTGGAATGAGCAGTTCTTC
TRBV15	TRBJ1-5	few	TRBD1	CATSRDQGQFDQPQHF	TGTGCCACCAGCAGAGATCAGGGACAGTTCGATCAGCCCCAGCATTTT
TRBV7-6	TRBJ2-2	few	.	CASSLGRVGELFF	TGTGCCAGCAGCTTGGGCAGGGTCGGGGAGCTGTTTTTT
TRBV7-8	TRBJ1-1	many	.	CASSGLTGLNTEAFF	TGTGCCAGCAGCGGATTGACAGGATTGAACACTGAAGCTTTCTTT
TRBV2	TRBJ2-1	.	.	CASSPGLGEANEQFF	TGTGCCAGCAGCCCCGGGTTAGGGGAGGCGAATGAGCAGTTCTTC
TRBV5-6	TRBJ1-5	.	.	CASSLASISSNQPQHF	TGTGCCAGCAGCTTGGCCAGCATCAGTAGCAATCAGCCCCAGCATTTT
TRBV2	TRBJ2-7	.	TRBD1	CASSVAGTGVYEQYF	TGTGCCAGCAGTGTCGCCGGGACAGGAGTCTACGAGCAGTACTTC
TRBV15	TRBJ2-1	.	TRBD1	CATSRVRGPNNEQFF	TGTGCCACCAGCAGAGTTAGGGGGCCCAACAATGAGCAGTTCTTC
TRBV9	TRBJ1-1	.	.	CASSSTGNPTEAFF	TGTGCCAGCAGCTCAACAGGGAATCCCACTGAAGCTTTCTTT
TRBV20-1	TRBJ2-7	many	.	CSAGPYEQYF	TGCAGTGCTGGGCCCTACGAGCAGTACTTC
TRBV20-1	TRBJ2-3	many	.	CSASPTPQRSTDTQYF	TGCAGTGCTAGCCCCACCCCTCAGCGGAGCACAGATACGCAGTATTTT
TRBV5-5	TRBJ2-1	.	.	CASSQDRLNNEQFF	TGTGCCAGCAGCCAAGATAGACTTAACAATGAGCAGTTCTTC
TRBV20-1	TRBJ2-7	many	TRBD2	CSAAGGWGSSYEQYF	TGCAGTGCCGCCGGGGGGTGGGGGAGCTCCTACGAGCAGTACTTC
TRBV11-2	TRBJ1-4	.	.	CASSPGADPTNEKLFF	TGTGCCAGCAGCCCGGGTGCGGACCCAACTAATGAAAAACTGTTTTTT
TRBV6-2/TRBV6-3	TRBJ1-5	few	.	CASSRPRGGNQPQHF	TGTGCCAGCAGTCGCCCCCGGGGAGGCAATCAGCCCCAGCATTTT
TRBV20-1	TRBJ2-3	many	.	CSARLWVSTDTQYF	TGCAGTGCTAGATTGTGGGTTAGCACAGATACGCAGTATTTT
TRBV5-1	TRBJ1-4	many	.	CASRTGTDEKLFF	TGCGCCAGCCGAACAGGGACGGATGAAAAACTGTTTTTT
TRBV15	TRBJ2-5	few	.	CATSREGKTQYF	TGTGCCACCAGCAGAGAGGGAAAGACCCAGTACTTC
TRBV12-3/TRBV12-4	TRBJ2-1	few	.	CASSFRTRQQFF	TGTGCCAGCAGTTTCAGGACGCGACAGCAGTTCTTC